The entry below gives a single T cell receptor (beta chain) sequence along with its context. These data belong to a study of T cell changes during pregnancy in multiple sclerosis. Method: immunoSEQ multiplex PCR; TCRdb's copy keeps in-frame clones and lacks some. The table shows some 40,000 clones, with around 94% occurring only once. This TCR derives from a female donor with multiple sclerosis, enrolled in a pregnancy study. Sequenced material: peripheral blood.

CDR3 bases: TGTGCCAGCAGCCCCGGACTAGCGGGAGTGCGCGAGCAGTACTTC. Translating it yields CASSPGLAGVREQYF. This chain connects TRBV7-2 to TRBJ2-7; 13 bases agree with TRBD2. There are 15 residues in the CDR3. V dropped 5 bases and J dropped 6; count of bases not matched to a gene: 7. Germline V lookup: CDR1 SGHTA, CDR2 FQGNSA.